This T cell receptor (beta chain) was sequenced for a study of T cell changes during pregnancy in multiple sclerosis. Assay: immunoSEQ multiplex PCR; the TCRdb copy retains only in-frame clones and omits some. Of 85,000 to 110,000 clones listed, around nine tenths are singletons. The sample was peripheral blood, taken after pregnancy. The clonotype originates from a female donor with multiple sclerosis, enrolled in a pregnancy study.

The CDR3 DNA reads TGTGCCAGCAGTTTTGTCGCCAGGGGGCTCCTCGAGCAGTACTTC. Its translation: CASSFVARGLLEQYF. The genes are TRBV28 and TRBJ2-7, with TRBD1 matching 8 bases. The length of the CDR3 is 15 residues. J was trimmed by 6 bases and V by 3 bases; bases with no gene match: 10. Per germline, CDR1 MDHEN and CDR2 SYDVKM.